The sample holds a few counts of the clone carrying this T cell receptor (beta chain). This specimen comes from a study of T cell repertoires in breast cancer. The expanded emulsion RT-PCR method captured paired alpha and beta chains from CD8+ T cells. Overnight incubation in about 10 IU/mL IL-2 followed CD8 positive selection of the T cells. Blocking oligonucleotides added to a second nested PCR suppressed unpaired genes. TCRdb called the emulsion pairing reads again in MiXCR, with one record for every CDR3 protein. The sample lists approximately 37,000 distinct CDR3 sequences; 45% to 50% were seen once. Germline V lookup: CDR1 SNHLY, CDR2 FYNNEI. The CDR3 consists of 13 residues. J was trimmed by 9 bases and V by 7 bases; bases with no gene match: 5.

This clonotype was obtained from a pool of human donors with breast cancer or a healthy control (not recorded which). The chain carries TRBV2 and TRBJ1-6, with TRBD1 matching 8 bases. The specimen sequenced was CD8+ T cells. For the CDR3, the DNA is TGTGCCAGCAAAGGACAGGGACTTTCACCCCTCCACTTT. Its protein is CASKGQGLSPLHF.